This TCR beta chain was documented in a study of cytomegalovirus exposure and HLA in healthy donors. The PCR used 60 Vbeta and 13 Jbeta primers. Profiling relied on immunoSEQ multiplex PCR, and the TCRdb table lists in-frame clones only, not all of them. Among some 180,000 clones listed, roughly 8.7% were seen once. The CDR3 sequence is 11 residues long. The germline CDR1 and CDR2 sequences are SGHAT and FQNNGV. This clonotype was sampled from a woman aged 25 to 39 in good health and CMV-seropositive. Sequenced: PBMCs. This chain connects TRBV11-2 to TRBJ2-5, with D hard to call. The J call is in doubt because the DNA end fits TRBJ2-7 better. The CDR3 DNA sequence: TGTGCCAGCAGCTTAAACTACGAGCAGTACTTC. The encoded protein is CASSLNYEQYF.